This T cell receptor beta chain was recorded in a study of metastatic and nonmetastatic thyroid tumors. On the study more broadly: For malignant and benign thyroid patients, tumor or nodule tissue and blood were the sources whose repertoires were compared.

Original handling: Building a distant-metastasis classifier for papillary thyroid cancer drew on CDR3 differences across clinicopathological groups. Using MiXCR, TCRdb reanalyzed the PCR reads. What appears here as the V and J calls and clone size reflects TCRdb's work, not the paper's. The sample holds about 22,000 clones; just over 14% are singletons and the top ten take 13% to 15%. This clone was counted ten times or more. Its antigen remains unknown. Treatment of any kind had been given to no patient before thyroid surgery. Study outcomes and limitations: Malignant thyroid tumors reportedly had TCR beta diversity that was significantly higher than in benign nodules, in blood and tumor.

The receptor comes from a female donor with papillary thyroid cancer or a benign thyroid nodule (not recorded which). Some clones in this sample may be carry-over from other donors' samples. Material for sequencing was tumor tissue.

The CDR3 DNA reads TGTGCCACCAGCAGAGGACACCAAGAGACCCAGTACTTC. It translates to CATSRGHQETQYF. V usage is TRBV15 and J usage is TRBJ2-5; D unresolved. V lost 1 base to trimming and J lost 0 bases, with 3 bases between them. CDR1 is LNHNV and CDR2 is YYDKDF in the germline V gene (reference sequence). This CDR3 has 13 amino acids.